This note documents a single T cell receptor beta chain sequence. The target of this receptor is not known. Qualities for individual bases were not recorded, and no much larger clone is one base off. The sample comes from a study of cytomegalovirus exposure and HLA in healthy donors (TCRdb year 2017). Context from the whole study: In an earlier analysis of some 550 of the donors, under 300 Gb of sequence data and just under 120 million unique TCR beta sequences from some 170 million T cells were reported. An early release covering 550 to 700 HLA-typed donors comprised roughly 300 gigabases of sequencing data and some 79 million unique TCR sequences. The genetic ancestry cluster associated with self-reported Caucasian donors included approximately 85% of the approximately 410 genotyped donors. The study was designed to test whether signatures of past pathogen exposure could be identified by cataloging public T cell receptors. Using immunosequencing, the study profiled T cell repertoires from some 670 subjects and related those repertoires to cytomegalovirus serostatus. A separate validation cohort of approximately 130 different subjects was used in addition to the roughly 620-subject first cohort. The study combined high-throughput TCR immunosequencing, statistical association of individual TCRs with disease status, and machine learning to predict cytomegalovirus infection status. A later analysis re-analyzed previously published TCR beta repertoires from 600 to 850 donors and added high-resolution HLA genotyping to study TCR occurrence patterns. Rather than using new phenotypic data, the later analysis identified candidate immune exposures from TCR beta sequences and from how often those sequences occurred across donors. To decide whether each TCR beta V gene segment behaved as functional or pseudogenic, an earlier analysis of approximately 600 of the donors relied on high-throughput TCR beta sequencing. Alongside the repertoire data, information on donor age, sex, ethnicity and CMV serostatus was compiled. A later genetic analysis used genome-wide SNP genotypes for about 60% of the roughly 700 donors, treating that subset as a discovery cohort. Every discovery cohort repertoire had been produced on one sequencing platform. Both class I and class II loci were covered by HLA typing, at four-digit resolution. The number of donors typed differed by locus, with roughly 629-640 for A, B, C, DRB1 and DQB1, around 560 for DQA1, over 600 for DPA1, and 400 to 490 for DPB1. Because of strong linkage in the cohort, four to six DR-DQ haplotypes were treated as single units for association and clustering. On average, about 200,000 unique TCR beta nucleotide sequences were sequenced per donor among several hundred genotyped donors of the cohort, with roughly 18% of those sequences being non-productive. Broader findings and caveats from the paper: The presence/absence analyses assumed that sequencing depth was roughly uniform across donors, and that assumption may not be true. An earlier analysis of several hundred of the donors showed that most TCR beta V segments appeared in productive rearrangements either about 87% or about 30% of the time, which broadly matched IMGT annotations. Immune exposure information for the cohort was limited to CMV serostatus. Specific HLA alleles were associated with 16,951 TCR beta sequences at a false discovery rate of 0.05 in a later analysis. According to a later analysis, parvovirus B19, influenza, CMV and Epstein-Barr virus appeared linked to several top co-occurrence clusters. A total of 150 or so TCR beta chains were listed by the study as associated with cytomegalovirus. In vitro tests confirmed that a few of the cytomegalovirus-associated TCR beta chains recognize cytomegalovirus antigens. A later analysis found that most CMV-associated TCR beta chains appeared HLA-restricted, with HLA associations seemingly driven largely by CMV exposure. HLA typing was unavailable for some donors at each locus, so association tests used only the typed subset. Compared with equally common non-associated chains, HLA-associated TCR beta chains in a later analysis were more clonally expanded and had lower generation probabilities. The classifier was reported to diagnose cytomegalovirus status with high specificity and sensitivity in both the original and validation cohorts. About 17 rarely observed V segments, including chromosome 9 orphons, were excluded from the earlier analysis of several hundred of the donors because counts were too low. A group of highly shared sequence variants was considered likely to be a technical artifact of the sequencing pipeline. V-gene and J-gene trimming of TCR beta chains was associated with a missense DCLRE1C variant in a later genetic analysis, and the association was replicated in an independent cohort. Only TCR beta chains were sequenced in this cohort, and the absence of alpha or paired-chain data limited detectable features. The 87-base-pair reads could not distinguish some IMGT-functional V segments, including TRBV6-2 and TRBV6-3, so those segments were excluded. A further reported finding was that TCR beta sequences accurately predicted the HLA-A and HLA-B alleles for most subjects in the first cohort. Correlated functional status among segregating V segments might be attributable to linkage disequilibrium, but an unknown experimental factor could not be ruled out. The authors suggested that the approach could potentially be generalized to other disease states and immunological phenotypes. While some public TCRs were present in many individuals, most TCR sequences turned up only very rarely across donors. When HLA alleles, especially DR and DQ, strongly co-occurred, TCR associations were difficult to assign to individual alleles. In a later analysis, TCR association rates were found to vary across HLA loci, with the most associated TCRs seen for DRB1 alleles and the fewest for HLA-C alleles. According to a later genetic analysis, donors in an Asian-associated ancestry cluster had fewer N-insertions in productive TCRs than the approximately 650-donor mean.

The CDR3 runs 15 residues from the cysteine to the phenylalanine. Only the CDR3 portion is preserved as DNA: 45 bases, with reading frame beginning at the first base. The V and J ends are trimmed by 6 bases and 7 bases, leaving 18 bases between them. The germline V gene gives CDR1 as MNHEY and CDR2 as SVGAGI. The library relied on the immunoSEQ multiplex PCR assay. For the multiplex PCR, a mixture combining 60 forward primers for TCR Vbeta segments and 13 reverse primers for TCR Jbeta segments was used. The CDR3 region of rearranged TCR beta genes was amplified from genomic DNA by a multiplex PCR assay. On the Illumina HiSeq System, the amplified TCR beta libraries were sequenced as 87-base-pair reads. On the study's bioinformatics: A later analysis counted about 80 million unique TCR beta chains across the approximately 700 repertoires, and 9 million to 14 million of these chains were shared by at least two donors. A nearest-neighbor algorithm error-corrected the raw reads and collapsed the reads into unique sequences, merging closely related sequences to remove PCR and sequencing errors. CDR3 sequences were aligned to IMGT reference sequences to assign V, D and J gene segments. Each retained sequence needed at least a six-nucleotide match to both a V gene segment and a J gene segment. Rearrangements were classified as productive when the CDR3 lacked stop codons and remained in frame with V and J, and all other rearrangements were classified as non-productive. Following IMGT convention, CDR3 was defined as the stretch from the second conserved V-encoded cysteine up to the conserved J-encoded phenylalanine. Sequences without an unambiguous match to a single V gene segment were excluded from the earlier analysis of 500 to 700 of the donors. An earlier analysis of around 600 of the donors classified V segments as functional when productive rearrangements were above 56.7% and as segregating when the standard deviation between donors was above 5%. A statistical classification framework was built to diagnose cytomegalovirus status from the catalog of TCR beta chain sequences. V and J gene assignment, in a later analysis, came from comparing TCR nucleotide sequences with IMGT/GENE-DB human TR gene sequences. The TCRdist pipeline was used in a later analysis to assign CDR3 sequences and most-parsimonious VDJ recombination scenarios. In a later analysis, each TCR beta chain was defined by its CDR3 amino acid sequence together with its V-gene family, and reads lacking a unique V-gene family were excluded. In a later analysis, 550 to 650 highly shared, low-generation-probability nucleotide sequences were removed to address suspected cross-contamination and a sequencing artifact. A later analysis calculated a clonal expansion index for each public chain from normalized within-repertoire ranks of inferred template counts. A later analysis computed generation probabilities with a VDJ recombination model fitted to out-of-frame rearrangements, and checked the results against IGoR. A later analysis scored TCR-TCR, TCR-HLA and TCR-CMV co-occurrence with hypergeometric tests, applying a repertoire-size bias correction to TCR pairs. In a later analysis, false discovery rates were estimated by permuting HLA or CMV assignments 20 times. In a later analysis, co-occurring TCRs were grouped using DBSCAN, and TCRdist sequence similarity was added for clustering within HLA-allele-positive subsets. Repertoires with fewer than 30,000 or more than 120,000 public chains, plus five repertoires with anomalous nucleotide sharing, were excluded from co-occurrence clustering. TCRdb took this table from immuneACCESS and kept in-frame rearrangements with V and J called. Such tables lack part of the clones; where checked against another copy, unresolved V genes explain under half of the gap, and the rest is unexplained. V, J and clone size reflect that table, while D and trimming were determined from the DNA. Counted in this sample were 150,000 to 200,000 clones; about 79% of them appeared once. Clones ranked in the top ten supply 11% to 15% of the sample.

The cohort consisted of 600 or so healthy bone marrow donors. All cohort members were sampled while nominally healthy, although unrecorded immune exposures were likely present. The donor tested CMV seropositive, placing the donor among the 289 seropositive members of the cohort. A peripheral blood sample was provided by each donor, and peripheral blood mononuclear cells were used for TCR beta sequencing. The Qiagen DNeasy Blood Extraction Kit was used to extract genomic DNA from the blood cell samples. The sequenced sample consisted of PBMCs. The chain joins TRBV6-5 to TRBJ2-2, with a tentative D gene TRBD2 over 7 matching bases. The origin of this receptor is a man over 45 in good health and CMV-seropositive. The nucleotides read TGTGCCAGCAGCATAAGGGGGAGGGGGAACGGGGAGCTGTTTTTT. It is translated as CASSIRGRGNGELFF.